The 19 T cell receptor beta chains below were found in one sample sequenced in a study of monozygotic twins with inflammatory bowel disease. TCRdb re-called the 5' RACE reads, yielding one record per CDR3 amino acid sequence without DNA. Its listing shows 110,000 to 150,000 distinct CDR3 sequences. The specimen sequenced was blood. All receptors derive from a human donor with ulcerative colitis or Crohn's disease, or a healthy co-twin of an affected twin (not recorded which).

V gene TRBV12-3 or TRBV12-4 combines with J gene TRBJ2-2; there is no DNA to check the TCRdb D call of TRBD1. The CDR3 length is 16 residues. The CDR3 sequence: CASSITPGQGAGELFF.

The rearrangement links TRBV10-3 to TRBJ1-5; checking the TCRdb D call of TRBD1 is not possible without DNA. The length of the CDR3 is 13 residues. CDR1 and CDR2 from the germline V gene are ENHRY and SYGVKD. Here the CDR3 reads CAITRESNQPQHF.

The V and J genes are TRBV29-1 and TRBJ1-2; lacking DNA, the TRBD1 call made by TCRdb goes unchecked. CDR3 length: 12 amino acids. Germline-derived CDR1 and CDR2 are SQVTM and ANQGSEA. CDR3 loop: CSVEAGVNGYTF.

The chain employs TRBV2 and TRBJ1-2; as DNA is missing, the TRBD1 call by TCRdb cannot be tested. The CDR3 contains 14 residues. The V gene's germline CDR1 is SNHLY and CDR2 FYNNEI. The CDR3 is CASSVVTGVYGYTF. Variable domain in full (rest from reference TRBV2 and TRBJ1-2): EPEVTQTPSHQVTQMGQEVILRCVPISNHLYFYWYRQILGQKVEFLVSFYNNEISEKSEIFDDQFSVERPDGSNFTLKIRSTKLEDSAMYFCASSVVTGVYGYTFGSGTRLTVV.

The rearrangement joins TRBV30 to TRBJ2-3; no DNA is available, so the TRBD1 call from TCRdb remains unchecked. Per the germline V gene, CDR1 is GTSNPN and CDR2 is SVGIG (reference sequence). This CDR3 is built from 13 residues. The CDR3 sequence: CAWSVGGDHTQYF.

This sequence joins TRBV10-3 and TRBJ2-3. The CDR3 has 14 amino acids. Germline V gene lookup returns CDR1 ENHRY and CDR2 SYGVKD. This CDR3 reads CAIRDFPSTDTQYF.

The rearrangement links TRBV7-2 to TRBJ2-1; TCRdb's D call of TRBD2 is untestable without DNA. The CDR3 runs to 15 residues. The germline V gene encodes CDR1 SGHTA and CDR2 FQGNSA. The CDR3 sequence: CASSLAGLATYEQFF.

The chain combines TRBV7-2 with TRBJ2-3; the TCRdb call, TRBD2, lacks DNA for checking. The CDR3 spans 14 residues. Germline assignment: CDR1 SGHTA and CDR2 FQGNSA. CDR3 amino acids: CASSPGLRTDTQYF.

This chain links TRBV5-1 with TRBJ2-3. This CDR3 has 15 residues. Per the germline V gene, CDR1 is SGHRS and CDR2 is YFSETQ. This chain's CDR3 is CASSLVVRHTDTQYF.

The chain uses TRBV18 and TRBJ1-1. Germline values: CDR1 KGHSH, CDR2 LQKENI. The CDR3 has 15 amino acids. The CDR3 sequence: CASSPGKGWNTEAFF.

The V call is TRBV14, the J call TRBJ2-1; TCRdb indicates TRBD1, and absent DNA this call remains unverified. Germline V gene lookup returns CDR1 SGHDN and CDR2 FVKESK. This CDR3 comprises 14 residues. The CDR3 protein is CASSLNSGGGEQFF.

J is TRBJ2-3 and V is TRBV9. In germline, CDR1 is SGDLS, CDR2 YYNGEE. The CDR3 consists of 14 residues. The CDR3 protein is CASSVAGSTDTQYF.

The gene calls are TRBV5-1 and TRBJ1-2; TCRdb's D call, TRBD1, is unchecked because there is no DNA. The V gene's germline CDR1 is SGHRS and CDR2 YFSETQ. CDR3 size: 14 residues. The CDR3 is CASSLVWDSYGYTF. Complete variable domain (other parts from reference TRBV5-1 and TRBJ1-2): KAGVTQTPRYLIKTRGQQVTLSCSPISGHRSVSWYQQTPGQGLQFLFEYFSETQRNKGNFPGRFSGRQFSNSRSEMNVSTLELGDSALYLCASSLVWDSYGYTFGSGTRLTVV.

The V gene is TRBV24-1, the J gene TRBJ1-1; as DNA is missing, the TRBD1 call by TCRdb cannot be tested. From germline, CDR1 is KGHDR and CDR2 SFDVKD. The CDR3 spans 12 residues. The CDR3 here is CATRGVGTEAFF.

The rearrangement uses TRBV5-1 and TRBJ2-3; the D call of TRBD1 rests on TCRdb alone, since no DNA is present to check it. This CDR3 spans 16 amino acids. From germline, CDR1 is SGHRS and CDR2 YFSETQ. The CDR3 is CASSSQGQTDTDTQYF.

The chain is built from TRBV7-9 and TRBJ1-3; the TCRdb D gene call, TRBD1, has no DNA to confirm it. CDR1 SEHNR and CDR2 FQNEAQ come from the germline V gene (reference sequence). The CDR3 consists of 17 residues. CDR3 region: CASSSYDRGIGGNTIYF.

The chain links TRBV24-1 to TRBJ1-5; TCRdb picks TRBD1, but there is no DNA to check that call. The germline V gene has CDR1 KGHDR and CDR2 SFDVKD. CDR3 length: 15 amino acids. The CDR3 region is CATSGGGRGNQPQHF.

The gene calls are TRBV20-1 and TRBJ2-1; without DNA, the TCRdb call of TRBD2 cannot be checked. CDR1 is DFQATT, CDR2 SNEGSKA, per germline (reference sequence). The CDR3 has 15 residues. CDR3 amino acids: CSARRDLDLYNEQFF.

This rearrangement joins TRBV6-6 to TRBJ2-3. CDR3 length equals 12 residues. The germline CDR1 and CDR2 sequences are MNHNY and SVGAGI (reference sequence). The CDR3 sequence is CASTDTTDTQYF.